This T cell receptor (beta chain) derives from a study of blood T cells in healthy people across ages (dated by TCRdb to the mid-2010s). For context, the study as a whole: In model experiments, template switching captured roughly one uniquely barcoded TCR beta cDNA molecule for every two T cells. Age-related changes in TCR beta repertoire diversity were measured in the study by deep sequencing normalized with unique cDNA molecular identifiers. The donors were split into four age groups: young (average 16 years), middle-aged (39), aged (62) and long-lived (about 82). To avoid experimental bias, donors of different ages were distributed randomly across sequencing lanes. The study analyzed two additional independent replicas of 1 million unique cDNA reads from the same blood draw for two donors, one aged 18 to 30 and one aged 80 or older. Overall results and qualifications from the work: Observed TCR beta diversity per million T cells fell roughly linearly with age, and a significant reduction was already apparent by age around 44. Compared with the aged group, the long-lived group had more naive CD4+ T cells, fewer expanded clones and increased TCR diversity, a pattern suggesting age selection. Estimates of total diversity from one million sequenced T cells were regarded as lower bounds and underestimates. Bulk unsorted PBMC profiling prevented conclusive comparison of naive and antigen-experienced compartments. Because the CMV infection status of the donors was unknown, age-related changes in expanded clonotypes may potentially have been confounded. Observed TCR beta diversity correlated strongly with the percentage of naive T cells measured by flow cytometry.

CDR1 and CDR2 are read off the germline V gene as SGHTA and FQGNSA. V is cut back by 6 bases and J by 3 bases, with 5 bases in the junction unmatched. The CDR3 numbers 15 residues from cysteine through phenylalanine. Only CDR3 DNA remains: 45 bases, in frame from the first base. Systemically healthy Caucasian individuals from Russia, roughly 40 in total and aged roughly 6 to 95 years, were included as donors. About 9.6 milliliters of peripheral blood were collected from each donor into EDTA-treated Vacutainer tubes. Ficoll-Paque density-gradient centrifugation was used to isolate PBMCs, with at least 6 million obtained per sample. Trizol reagent was used to extract total RNA from PBMCs, with at least 6 micrograms per sample. For every donor, an aliquot of PBMCs went through flow cytometry to measure the percentages of naive CD45RAhigh/CD27high T cells. Libraries were prepared through 5' RACE. The sequencer listed for this sample is Illumina HiSeq 2500. A second PCR of roughly 7 to 11 cycles was performed with a sample-barcoded 5' primer and a J-beta primer mix. A template-switch 5' adaptor carrying 12 random nucleotides introduced a unique molecular identifier onto each TCR beta cDNA molecule. At least 2.5 million CDR3-containing paired-end reads were obtained from each sample. First-strand cDNA was synthesized from all RNA with the Mint cDNA synthesis kit, primed by a TRBC-specific oligonucleotide. Following uracil-DNA glycosylase treatment, all cDNA underwent a first 18-cycle PCR with the universal primers M1SS and BC2_uni_R. For the original study's pipeline: For normalization, 1 million high-quality reads were randomly selected from each sample, with every read carrying a distinct molecular identifier. Reads with shared molecular identifiers were discarded instead of being binned into consensus sequences. MiTCR, set to a Q25 quality threshold and the strictest error-elimination algorithm, was used for CDR3 identification, clonotype clustering and error correction. Lower-bound total TCR beta diversity was estimated with a nonparametric unseen species model using Euler transformation. TCRdb reanalyzed the raw reads on its own, using fastp at Q25 for trimming and MiXCR for clone calling, and kept in-frame beta chains. Entries are consolidated by CDR3 protein sequence, retaining the most common genes and DNA. The V and J calls and clone size come from TCRdb's table, not from the authors' own analysis. This sample gives under 800,000 distinct CDR3 sequences in total; 20% to 25% of them show up just once. Of the sample, roughly 3.4% falls within the top ten clones.

The sample holds a few counts of this clonotype. The target of this receptor is not known. The sample holds no much larger clone one base away, and base qualities are not on file. This TCR derives from a man between 65 and 85 years old in good health. The rearranged chain carries TRBV7-2 and TRBJ2-1, with 10 bases in between that match TRBD1. The specimen was blood. DNA sequence: TGTGCCAGCAGGCTAGGGACAGGGGTCTACAATGAGCAGTTCTTC. The translation is CASRLGTGVYNEQFF.